The T cell receptor beta chain described here comes from a study of T cells in localized non-small cell lung cancer. Assay used: immunoSEQ multiplex PCR; TCRdb lists only in-frame clones, some missing. The sample shows around 41,000 clones, approximately 90% of them seen only once. Trimming shortened V by 4 bases and J by 4 bases, and 8 bases separated the two germline ends. The CDR3 totals 13 residues. Germline lookup yields CDR1 SNHLY and CDR2 FYNNEI. V usage is TRBV2 and J usage is TRBJ2-1; D is ambiguous. This TCR was recovered from a woman between 18 and 50 years old with stage III lung adenocarcinoma. The sequencing here drew on peripheral blood, taken before any cancer treatment. The CDR3 DNA reads as TGTGCCAGCAGTGTTGGCCGATACAATGAGCAGTTCTTC. Protein sequence: CASSVGRYNEQFF.